This is a list of T cell receptor beta chains from one sample in a study of cytomegalovirus exposure and HLA in healthy donors. TCRdb keeps only in-frame clones here, not all; method: immunoSEQ multiplex PCR. The table lists some 120,000 clones, about 96% of them singletons, with 1.7% in the top ten. The sequencing sample was made of PBMCs. The receptors stem from a man between 18 and 35 years old in good health and CMV-seronegative. The CDR3 runs from the conserved cysteine through the conserved F or W. D genes are given only for firm matches. Size is stated for part of the rows, as once, few or many counts, or as a class when the clone is expanded.

V: TRBV25-1; J: TRBJ2-7; size: NA; D: TRBD2; CDR3: CASSDSGGAGGFYEQYF; DNA: TGTGCCAGCAGTGATTCTGGAGGAGCGGGAGGGTTCTACGAGCAGTACTTC
V: TRBV7-3; J: TRBJ2-2; size: NA; D: TRBD1; CDR3: CASSRITGVAGELFF; DNA: TGTGCCAGCAGCCGAATAACAGGGGTCGCCGGGGAGCTGTTTTTT
V: TRBV5-1; J: TRBJ2-1; size: NA; D: TRBD1; CDR3: CASSLTGGEHNEQFF; DNA: TGCGCCAGCAGCTTGACAGGGGGAGAACACAATGAGCAGTTCTTC
V: TRBV29-1; J: TRBJ2-4; size: NA; D: TRBD2; CDR3: CGVVPLAENIQYF; DNA: TGCGGCGTTGTGCCCCTAGCGGAAAACATTCAGTACTTC
V: TRBV5-1; J: TRBJ1-1; size: NA; D: TRBD1; CDR3: CASSLAGTVNTEAFF; DNA: TGCGCCAGCAGCTTGGCCGGGACAGTTAACACTGAAGCTTTCTTT
V: TRBV5-1; J: TRBJ2-7; size: few; D: TRBD1; CDR3: CASSLFQGARGEQYF; DNA: TGCGCCAGCAGCTTGTTTCAGGGGGCGAGGGGCGAGCAGTACTTC
V: TRBV28; J: TRBJ2-6; size: NA; D: NA; CDR3: CASSPAGQTLSGANVLTF; DNA: TGTGCCAGCAGTCCCGCCGGACAGACCCTCTCTGGGGCCAACGTCCTGACTTTC
V: TRBV6-5; J: TRBJ2-5; size: NA; D: NA; CDR3: CASTPGPQETQYF; DNA: TGTGCCAGCACCCCAGGGCCCCAAGAGACCCAGTACTTC
V: TRBV18; J: TRBJ1-4; size: NA; D: NA; CDR3: CASSSSGVTSEKLFF; DNA: TGTGCCAGCTCATCCTCGGGGGTGACTAGTGAAAAACTGTTTTTT
V: TRBV6-1; J: TRBJ1-1; size: NA; D: NA; CDR3: CASSLRWGGNTEAFF; DNA: TGTGCCAGCAGTCTTCGGTGGGGGGGGAACACTGAAGCTTTCTTT
V: TRBV30; J: TRBJ2-7; size: once; D: NA; CDR3: CAWSVLGSPTYEQYF; DNA: TGTGCCTGGAGTGTACTTGGGAGTCCTACCTACGAGCAGTACTTC
V: TRBV7-3; J: TRBJ2-2; size: once; D: TRBD1; CDR3: CASSPDRGHGELFF; DNA: TGTGCCAGCAGCCCGGACAGGGGTCACGGGGAGCTGTTTTTT